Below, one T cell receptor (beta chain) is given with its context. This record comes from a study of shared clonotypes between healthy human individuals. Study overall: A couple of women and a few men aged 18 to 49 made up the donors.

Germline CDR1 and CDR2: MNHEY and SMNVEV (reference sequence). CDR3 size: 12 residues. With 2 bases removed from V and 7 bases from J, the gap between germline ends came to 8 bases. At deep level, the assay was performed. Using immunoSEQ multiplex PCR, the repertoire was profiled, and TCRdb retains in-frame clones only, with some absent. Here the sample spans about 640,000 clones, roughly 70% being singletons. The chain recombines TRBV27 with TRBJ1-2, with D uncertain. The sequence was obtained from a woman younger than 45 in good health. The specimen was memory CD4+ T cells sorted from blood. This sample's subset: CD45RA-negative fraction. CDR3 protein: CASSLGSGGYTF. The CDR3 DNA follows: TGTGCCAGCAGTTTAGGGTCGGGTGGCTACACCTTC.